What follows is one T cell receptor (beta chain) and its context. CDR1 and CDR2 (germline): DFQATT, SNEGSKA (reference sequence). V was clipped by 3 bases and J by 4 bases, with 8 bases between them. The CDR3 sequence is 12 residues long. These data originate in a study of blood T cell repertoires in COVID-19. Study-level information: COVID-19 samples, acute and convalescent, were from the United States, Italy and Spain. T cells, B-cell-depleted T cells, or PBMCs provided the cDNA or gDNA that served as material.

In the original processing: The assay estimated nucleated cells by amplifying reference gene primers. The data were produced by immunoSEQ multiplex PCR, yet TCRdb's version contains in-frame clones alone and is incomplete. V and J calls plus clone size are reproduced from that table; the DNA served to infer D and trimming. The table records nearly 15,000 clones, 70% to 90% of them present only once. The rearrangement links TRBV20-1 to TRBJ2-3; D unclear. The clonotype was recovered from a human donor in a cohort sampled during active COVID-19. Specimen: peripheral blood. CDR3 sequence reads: CSASLGSDTQYF. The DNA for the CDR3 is TGCAGTGCTAGTCTCGGGTCAGATACGCAGTATTTT.